This is a list of T cell receptor beta chains from one sample in a study of blood T cell repertoires in COVID-19. The assay was immunoSEQ multiplex PCR, and TCRdb's table has in-frame clones only and misses some. The table records around 67,000 clones, approximately 87% of them present only once. Sequencing used peripheral blood. Receptor source: a man aged 45 to 65 with active COVID-19. The CDR3 runs from the conserved cysteine through the conserved F or W. The D gene is left open where the match is weak. Rows give clone size only sometimes, using once, few, many, or a class for an expanded clone.

TRBV19,NA,TRBJ1-2,NA,TGTGCCAGTAGTATTGGGGCAGGGGACTATGGCTACACCTTC,CASSIGAGDYGYTF
TRBV25-1,NA,TRBJ1-2,NA,TGTGCCAGCAGTGGGGGCAGGTACTATGGCTACACCTTC,CASSGGRYYGYTF
TRBV5-5,NA,TRBJ2-4,NA,TGTGCCAGCAGCTTGGTCGGGGGAAACATTCAGTACTTC,CASSLVGGNIQYF
TRBV19,NA,TRBJ1-1,NA,TGTGCCAGTAGTAATAACAGAGACACTGAAGCTTTCTTT,CASSNNRDTEAFF
TRBV20-1,NA,TRBJ2-5,NA,TGCAGTGCTAGGTTATCGGAGACCCAGTACTTC,CSARLSETQYF
TRBV24-1,NA,TRBJ2-1,NA,TGTGCCACCAGCCAGGGTGTATACAATGAGCAGTTCTTC,CATSQGVYNEQFF
TRBV24-1,NA,TRBJ2-3,TRBD2,TGTGCCACCAGTGTCCAAAGAGCGGGGCATGGAGATACGCAGTATTTT,CATSVQRAGHGDTQYF
TRBV18,NA,TRBJ2-7,TRBD1,TGTGCCAGCTCACCCGGGACAGGGTTAGTGTACGAGCAGTACTTC,CASSPGTGLVYEQYF
TRBV27,NA,TRBJ2-7,NA,TGTGCCAGCAGATCCGGGACAACCAGCTACGAGCAGTACTTC,CASRSGTTSYEQYF
TRBV24-1,NA,TRBJ2-1,TRBD1,TGTGCCACCAGTGATATCGGACAGGGAGTCAATGAGCAGTTCTTC,CATSDIGQGVNEQFF
TRBV6-6,NA,TRBJ1-1,TRBD1,TGTGCCAGCAGTGACAGGGATCGAGCTTTCTTT,CASSDRDRAFF
TRBV11-2,NA,TRBJ2-1,NA,TGTGCCAGCAGCTTAGACAGGGGCCCCTACAATGAGCAGTTCTTC,CASSLDRGPYNEQFF
TRBV10-2,NA,TRBJ2-3,NA,TGCGCCAGCACGGGGGGCGGGATCACAGATACGCAGTATTTT,CASTGGGITDTQYF
TRBV6-5,NA,TRBJ2-3,NA,TGTGCCAGCAGTTACTCGTCGGGAGTTCCAGATACGCAGTATTTT,CASSYSSGVPDTQYF
TRBV24-1,NA,TRBJ2-1,NA,TGTGCCACCAGTGAATATAGCGGCAAGCTGAATGAGCAGTTCTTC,CATSEYSGKLNEQFF
TRBV18,NA,TRBJ1-4,NA,TGTGCCAGCTCACCGAGGAGTACGGCGTCGAGGGAAAAACTGTTTTTT,CASSPRSTASREKLFF
TRBV12-1,NA,TRBJ1-1,NA,TGTGCCAGCAGCTTTGTTGCCCGGGAGGGTTGGGTGACTGAAGCTTTCTTT,CASSFVAREGWVTEAFF
TRBV5-1,NA,TRBJ2-1,NA,TGCGCCAGCAGCTCAACCGGGACTCAAAGCTCCTACAATGAGCAGTTCTTC,CASSSTGTQSSYNEQFF
TRBV6-2/TRBV6-3,NA,TRBJ2-7,NA,TGTGCCAGCAGTTATACGCCTGCGAGTTACGAGCAGTACTTC,CASSYTPASYEQYF
TRBV5-1,NA,TRBJ2-7,NA,TGCGCCAGCAGCCTCCCAGGGCTGCTCTCCTACGAGCAGTACTTC,CASSLPGLLSYEQYF
TRBV3-1/TRBV3-2,NA,TRBJ1-6,TRBD1,TGTGCCAGCAGCTCACGGACAGGGTTAGATTCACCCCTCCACTTT,CASSSRTGLDSPLHF
TRBV24-1,few,TRBJ2-5,NA,TGTGCCACCAGTGATGTGGACAGAGAGGAGACCCAGTACTTC,CATSDVDREETQYF
TRBV21-1,NA,TRBJ1-5,NA,TGTGCCAGCAGCATCAAGGTAGGGGGTAGGGACGTAAGCAATCAGCCCCAGCATTTT,CASSIKVGGRDVSNQPQHF
TRBV4-2,NA,TRBJ2-7,NA,TGTGCCAGCAGCCAAGATTATACAGGGTGGGAGCAGTACTTC,CASSQDYTGWEQYF
TRBV3-1/TRBV3-2,NA,TRBJ1-1,TRBD1,TGTGCCAGCAGCCGTCGGGACAGGGGGCGAGTCACTGAAGCTTTCTTT,CASSRRDRGRVTEAFF
TRBV9,NA,TRBJ2-3,TRBD2,TGTGCCAGCAGCGTCGGACTAGCGGGACACACAGATACGCAGTATTTT,CASSVGLAGHTDTQYF
TRBV30,NA,TRBJ1-1,NA,TGTGCCTGGAGTGTGGGGGGGGACACTGAAGCTTTCTTT,CAWSVGGDTEAFF
TRBV7-2,NA,TRBJ2-3,NA,TGTGCCAGCAGCTTAGCGCTGACAGCCACAGATACGCAGTATTTT,CASSLALTATDTQYF
TRBV6-2/TRBV6-3,NA,TRBJ1-1,TRBD1,TGTGCCAGCAGTCGGGACAGATCGAACACTGAAGCTTTCTTT,CASSRDRSNTEAFF
TRBV7-2,NA,TRBJ2-7,TRBD2,TGTGCCAGCAGCTTAGAGCCTAGCGGGAGGGTATGGCAGTACTTC,CASSLEPSGRVWQYF
TRBV7-9,many,TRBJ1-6,NA,TGTGCCAGCAGCTTAGCATCTTTTCCCCTCCACTTT,CASSLASFPLHF
TRBV6-2/TRBV6-3,NA,TRBJ1-2,NA,TGTGCCAGCAGTTCCAGTTCCTATGGCTACACCTTC,CASSSSSYGYTF
TRBV6-5,NA,TRBJ2-5,NA,TGTGCCAGCAGGGACAACAGGGCAACGGAGACCCAGTACTTC,CASRDNRATETQYF
TRBV5-1,NA,TRBJ2-7,TRBD2,TGCGCCAGCAGCCAAGGACTAGCGGGAGCAGGGGGTCTCGAGCAGTACTTC,CASSQGLAGAGGLEQYF
TRBV18,NA,TRBJ1-1,NA,TGTGCCAGCTCACCACTTCTAACGCAGAACACTGAAGCTTTCTTT,CASSPLLTQNTEAFF
TRBV24-1,NA,TRBJ2-5,TRBD2,TGTGCCACCAGTGACCCGGGACTAGCGGGGCCCGAGACCCAGTACTTC,CATSDPGLAGPETQYF
TRBV27,NA,TRBJ2-7,NA,TGTGCCAGCAGACAAGCAGGGGTCGGCGAGCAGTACTTC,CASRQAGVGEQYF
TRBV7-9,NA,TRBJ1-3,NA,TGTGCCAGCAGCCGCCATGGGGAGCGTGGAAACACCATATATTTT,CASSRHGERGNTIYF
TRBV5-6,NA,TRBJ1-2,NA,TGTGCCAGCAGCTTCCCAGGGTATGGCTACACCTTC,CASSFPGYGYTF
TRBV10-3,NA,TRBJ1-2,NA,TGTGCCATCAGTGGGCAGGACTATGGCTACACCTTC,CAISGQDYGYTF
TRBV7-8,NA,TRBJ2-7,TRBD2,TGTGCCAGCAGCTTAGACCCTCGGACTAGCGGATCTTACGAGCAGTACTTC,CASSLDPRTSGSYEQYF
TRBV27,NA,TRBJ1-3,TRBD1,TGTGCCAGCAGTTGGACAGGCAGCTCTGGAAACACCATATATTTT,CASSWTGSSGNTIYF
TRBV7-2,NA,TRBJ2-2,TRBD2,TGTGCCAGCAGCGTACGACTAGCTAACACCGGGGAGCTGTTTTTT,CASSVRLANTGELFF
TRBV10-2,once,TRBJ2-4,NA,TGCGCCAGCGAGGCCCGACCTCGGGAAAACATTCAGTACTTC,CASEARPRENIQYF
TRBV18,once,TRBJ2-3,TRBD2,TGTGCCAGCTCACCACCTAAAGCGGGACTCACAGATACGCAGTATTTT,CASSPPKAGLTDTQYF
TRBV7-9,NA,TRBJ2-3,NA,TGTGCCAGCAGCACGCGCGGGACAGACACAGATACGCAGTATTTT,CASSTRGTDTDTQYF
TRBV7-3,once,TRBJ1-5,TRBD1,TGTGCCAGCAGCCCCCGGCGGGACAGTTATCAGCCCCAGCATTTT,CASSPRRDSYQPQHF
TRBV4-2,NA,TRBJ1-1,NA,TGTGCCAGCAGCCAAGTCGTAAGCCGCCGGTTGGTTGAAGCTTTCTTT,CASSQVVSRRLVEAFF